This T cell receptor (beta chain) is from a study of T cell repertoires in cytomegalovirus infection. CDR1 and CDR2 (germline): DFQATT, SNEGSKA (reference sequence). The germline V and J ends were trimmed by 2 bases and 9 bases, with 20 bases remaining between them. This CDR3 comprises 16 residues. A single record per CDR3 protein comes from TCRdb applying MiXCR to the reads. The profile shows around 260,000 distinct CDR3 sequences, over 8% of them singletons. Sequenced sample: PBMCs. The gene calls are TRBV20-1 and TRBJ1-6, with D perhaps matching TRBD1 (6 bases). The origin of this receptor is a human donor in good health (CMV status not recorded). Some clones in this sample may be carry-over from other donors' samples. The CDR3 DNA is TGCAGTGCTAGAACCCCATGGGGGCAGGTCGGTTCACCCCTCCACTTT. This translates into CSARTPWGQVGSPLHF.